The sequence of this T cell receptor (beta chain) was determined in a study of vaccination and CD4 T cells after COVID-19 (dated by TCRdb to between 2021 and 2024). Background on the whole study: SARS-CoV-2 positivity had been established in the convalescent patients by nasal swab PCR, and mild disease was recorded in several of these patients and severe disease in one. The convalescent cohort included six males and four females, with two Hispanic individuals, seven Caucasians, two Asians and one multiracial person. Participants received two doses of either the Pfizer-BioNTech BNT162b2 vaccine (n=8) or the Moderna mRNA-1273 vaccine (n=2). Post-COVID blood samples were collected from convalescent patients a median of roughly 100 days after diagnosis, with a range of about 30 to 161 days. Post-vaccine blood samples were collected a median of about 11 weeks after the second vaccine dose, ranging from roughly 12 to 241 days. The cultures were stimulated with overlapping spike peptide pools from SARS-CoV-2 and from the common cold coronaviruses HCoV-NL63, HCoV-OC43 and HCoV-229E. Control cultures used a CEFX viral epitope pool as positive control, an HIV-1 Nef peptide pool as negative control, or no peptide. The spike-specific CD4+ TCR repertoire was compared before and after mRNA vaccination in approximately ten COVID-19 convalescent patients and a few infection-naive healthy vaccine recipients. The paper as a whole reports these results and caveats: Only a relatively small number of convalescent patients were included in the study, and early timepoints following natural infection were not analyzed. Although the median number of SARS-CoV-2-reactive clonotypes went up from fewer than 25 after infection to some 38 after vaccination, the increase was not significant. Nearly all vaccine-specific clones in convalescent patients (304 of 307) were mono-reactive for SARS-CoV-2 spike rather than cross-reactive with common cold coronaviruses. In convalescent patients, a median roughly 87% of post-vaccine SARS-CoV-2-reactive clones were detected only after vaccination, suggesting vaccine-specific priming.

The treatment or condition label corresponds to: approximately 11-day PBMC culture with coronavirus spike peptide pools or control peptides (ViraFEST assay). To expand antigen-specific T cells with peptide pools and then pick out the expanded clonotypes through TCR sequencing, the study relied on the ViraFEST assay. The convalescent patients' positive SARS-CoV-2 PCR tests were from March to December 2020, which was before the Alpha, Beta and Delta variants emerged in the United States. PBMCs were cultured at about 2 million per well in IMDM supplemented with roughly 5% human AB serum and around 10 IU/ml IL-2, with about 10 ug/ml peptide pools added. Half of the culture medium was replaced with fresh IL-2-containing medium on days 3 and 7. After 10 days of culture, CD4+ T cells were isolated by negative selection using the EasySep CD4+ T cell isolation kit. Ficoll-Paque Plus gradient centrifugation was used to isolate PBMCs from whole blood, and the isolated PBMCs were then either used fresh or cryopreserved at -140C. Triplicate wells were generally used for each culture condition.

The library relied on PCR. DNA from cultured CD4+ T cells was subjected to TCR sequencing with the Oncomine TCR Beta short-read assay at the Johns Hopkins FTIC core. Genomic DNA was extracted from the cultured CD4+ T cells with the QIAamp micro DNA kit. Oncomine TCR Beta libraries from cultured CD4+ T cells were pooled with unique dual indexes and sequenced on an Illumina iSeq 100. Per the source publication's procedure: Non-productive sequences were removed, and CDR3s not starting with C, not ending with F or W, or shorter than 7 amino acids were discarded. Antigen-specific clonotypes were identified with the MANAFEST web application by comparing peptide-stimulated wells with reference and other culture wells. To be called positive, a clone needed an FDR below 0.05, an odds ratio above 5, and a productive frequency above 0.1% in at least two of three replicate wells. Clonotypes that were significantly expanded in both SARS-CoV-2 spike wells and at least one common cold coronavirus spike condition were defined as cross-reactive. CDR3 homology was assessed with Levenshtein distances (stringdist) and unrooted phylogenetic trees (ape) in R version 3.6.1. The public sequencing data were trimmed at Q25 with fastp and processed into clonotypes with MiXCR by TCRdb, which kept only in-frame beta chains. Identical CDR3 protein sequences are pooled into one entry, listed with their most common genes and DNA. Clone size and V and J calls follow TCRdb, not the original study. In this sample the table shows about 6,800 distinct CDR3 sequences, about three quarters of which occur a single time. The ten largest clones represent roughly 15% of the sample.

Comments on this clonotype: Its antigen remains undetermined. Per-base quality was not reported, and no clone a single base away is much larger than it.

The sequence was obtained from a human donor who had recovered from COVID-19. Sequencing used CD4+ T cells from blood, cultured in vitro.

For the CDR3, the sequence is CASSHDRGTETQYF. The base sequence is TGTGCCAGCAGCCATGACAGGGGTACGGAGACCCAGTACTTC. The chain links TRBV7-2 with TRBJ2-5; 8 central nucleotides agree with TRBD1. Trimming removed 5 bases from V and 5 bases from J; the gene matches leave 7 bases unexplained. According to the germline V gene, CDR1 reads SGHTA and CDR2 reads FQGNSA. The CDR3 measures 14 amino acids from cysteine to phenylalanine. Just CDR3 DNA is preserved here, 42 bases in frame from base 1.